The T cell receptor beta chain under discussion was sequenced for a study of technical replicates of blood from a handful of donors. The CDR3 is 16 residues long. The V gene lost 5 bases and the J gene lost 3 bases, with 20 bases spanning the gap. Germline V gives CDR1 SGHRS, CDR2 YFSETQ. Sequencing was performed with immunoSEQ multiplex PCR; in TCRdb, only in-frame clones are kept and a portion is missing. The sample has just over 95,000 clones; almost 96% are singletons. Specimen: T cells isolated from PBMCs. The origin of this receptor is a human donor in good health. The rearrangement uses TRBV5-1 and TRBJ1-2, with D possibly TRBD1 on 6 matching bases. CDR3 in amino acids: CASRVETGSLDYGYTF. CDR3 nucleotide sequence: TGCGCCAGCAGGGTTGAAACAGGGTCTCTCGACTATGGCTACACCTTC.